Presented here are 15 T cell receptor beta chains from one specimen sequenced in a study of human T cells and chemical hapten exposure. Documented time point: pre-sensitization, week 0. The treatment: therapeutic diphenylcyclopropenone sensitization with weekly scalp DPC. TCRdb called the RACE reads again in MiXCR, with one record for every CDR3 protein. The sample lists 350,000 to 450,000 distinct CDR3 sequences, 4.5% to 5.5% occurring once. The material was whole blood, obtained in connection with sensitization to the hapten diphenylcyclopropenone (DPC). Receptors originate from a woman between 45 and 60 years old with alopecia areata. Some clones in this sample may be carry-over from other donors' samples.

In this sample, this clonotype turned up many times. The chain links TRBV9 to TRBJ2-5, with 8 bases fitting TRBD1. The ends lost 0 bases at V and 5 bases at J; junction bases unmatched: 15. Germline V gene sequence: CDR1 SGDLS, CDR2 YYNGEE. CDR3 length: 18 residues. CDR3 protein: CASSVGGTGRSSSETQYF. Here the CDR3 DNA reads TGTGCCAGCAGCGTAGGGGGGACAGGAAGAAGCTCGTCGGAGACCCAGTACTTC. The full variable domain, rest sourced from reference TRBV9 and TRBJ2-5, is DSGVTQTPKHLITATGQRVTLRCSPRSGDLSVYWYQQSLDQGLQFLIQYYNGEERAKGNILERFSAQQFPDLHSELNLSSLELGDSALYFCASSVGGTGRSSSETQYFGPGTRLLVL.

This chain links TRBV14 with TRBJ2-4; 8 bases align to TRBD2. The CDR3 runs to 17 residues. Trimming at V came to 0 bases and at J to 6 bases, leaving 10 bases not matched to a gene. Germline V CDR1 and CDR2: SGHDN, FVKESK. The CDR3 DNA follows: TGTGCCAGCAGCCAAGATGCGGGGGGCGTATGGAGAAACATTCAGTACTTC. This sequence encodes CASSQDAGGVWRNIQYF.

This clonotype was detected ten times or more. V and J are TRBV27 and TRBJ1-1, with 10 bases fitting TRBD1. Per the germline V gene, CDR1 is MNHEY and CDR2 is SMNVEV (reference sequence). Losses at the gene ends were 5 bases for V and 5 bases for J; bases not matched to a gene: 8. The CDR3 extends over 15 amino acids. The CDR3 reads CASSPGTGALTEAFF. The CDR3 DNA reads TGTGCCAGCAGTCCAGGGACAGGGGCGTTAACTGAAGCTTTCTTT.

This clonotype has just a few counts. The rearrangement joins TRBV6-2 or TRBV6-3 to TRBJ1-4; D not certain. CDR1 and CDR2 (germline): MNHEY, SVGEGT. The CDR3 contains 14 residues. V was cut by 6 bases and J by 0 bases, with 8 bases left in between. The CDR3 DNA reads TGTGCCAGCAGCGGACGGACAACTAATGAAAAACTGTTTTTT. Protein: CASSGRTTNEKLFF.

There are many counts of this clonotype. The chain links TRBV7-2 to TRBJ1-1, with TRBD1 as a possible D gene (5 bases). The CDR3 runs to 13 residues. Germline CDR1 SGHTA, CDR2 FQGNSA. V lost 5 bases to trimming and J lost 7 bases, with 14 bases between them. Here the CDR3 reads CASSPLHGGEAFF. DNA of the CDR3: TGTGCCAGCAGCCCGTTACATGGGGGTGAAGCTTTCTTT.

This clonotype came up many times. The V gene is TRBV28, the J gene TRBJ1-6; D perhaps matches TRBD1 (6 bases). This CDR3 comprises 14 residues. CDR1 is MDHEN and CDR2 is SYDVKM in the germline V gene. Trimming took 2 bases from V and 6 from J, leaving 8 bases between them. The CDR3 spells CASSLGGRNSPLHF. Here the CDR3 DNA reads TGTGCCAGCAGTTTAGGGGGGCGTAATTCACCCCTCCACTTT.

This clonotype was observed many times. This CDR3 reads CAWRREGTSTDTQYF. In DNA form, the CDR3 reads TGTGCCTGGAGGCGGGAGGGGACTAGCACAGATACGCAGTATTTT. The V and J genes are TRBV30 and TRBJ2-3; 9 bases fit TRBD2. Losses at the gene ends were 3 bases for V and 0 bases for J; bases not matched to a gene: 4. This CDR3 has 15 residues. From germline, CDR1 is GTSNPN and CDR2 SVGIG (reference sequence).

This clonotype was counted ten times or more. This chain uses TRBV5-4 with TRBJ2-5; a weak D match, TRBD1 (6 bases). The CDR3 runs to 13 residues. Germline CDR1 reads SGHNT; CDR2 reads YYREEE (reference sequence). With 3 bases removed from V and 5 bases from J, the gap between germline ends came to 11 bases. The CDR3 sequence is CASSSQGSETQYF. The CDR3 DNA reads TGTGCCAGCAGCTCACAGGGCTCGGAGACCCAGTACTTC.

This clonotype was recorded at least ten times. CDR3 in DNA: TGTGCCAGCAACAGACAGGGGGCGCGGGTCTCTGGAAACACCATATATTTT. It is translated as CASNRQGARVSGNTIYF. The genes are TRBV11-2 and TRBJ1-3, with 10 bases lining up with TRBD1. Trimming at V came to 7 bases and at J to 0 bases, leaving 9 bases not matched to a gene. This CDR3 is 17 amino acids long. The germline V gene encodes CDR1 SGHAT and CDR2 FQNNGV.

The chain employs TRBV28 and TRBJ1-1; D remains ambiguous. The V gene's germline CDR1 is MDHEN and CDR2 SYDVKM. The CDR3 has 12 amino acids. The V and J ends lost 6 bases and 11 bases respectively, with 16 bases between them. The CDR3 nucleotides are TGTGCCAGCAGATTAGGGCCGGGTGGGGCTTTCTTT. Translating it yields CASRLGPGGAFF.

The chain uses TRBV2 and TRBJ2-2; D remains unclear. From germline, CDR1 is SNHLY and CDR2 FYNNEI. With 8 bases removed from V and 0 bases from J, the gap between germline ends came to 7 bases. The CDR3 sequence is 13 residues long. DNA for the CDR3: TGTGCCAGCTATATGGCGAACACCGGGGAGCTGTTTTTT. Its protein product is CASYMANTGELFF. Full variable domain (missing parts from reference TRBV2 and TRBJ2-2): EPEVTQTPSHQVTQMGQEVILRCVPISNHLYFYWYRQILGQKVEFLVSFYNNEISEKSEIFDDQFSVERPDGSNFTLKIRSTKLEDSAMYFCASYMANTGELFFGEGSRLTVL.

The V gene is TRBV2, the J gene TRBJ1-2; possibly TRBD1 for D (5 bases). This CDR3 is built from 14 residues. Trimming took off 1 base at V and 3 bases at J, with 9 bases between the two ends. The V gene's germline CDR1 is SNHLY and CDR2 FYNNEI. CDR3 DNA: TGTGCCAGCAGTGAAGGAATGGGGCACTATGGCTACACCTTC. Translating it yields CASSEGMGHYGYTF.

This clonotype was seen ten or more times. The gene calls are TRBV28 and TRBJ2-3; tentative D call: TRBD1 (5 bases). The V end was cut by 6 bases, the J end by 0 bases, with 10 bases between. The length of the CDR3 is 14 residues. The germline gives CDR1 MDHEN, CDR2 SYDVKM. The CDR3: CASSLTVSTDTQYF. DNA of the CDR3: TGTGCCAGCAGCCTGACAGTCAGCACAGATACGCAGTATTTT.

This clonotype occurred a few times. The chain uses TRBV29-1 and TRBJ2-3, with D maybe TRBD2 (6 bases). Germline-derived CDR1 and CDR2 are SQVTM and ANQGSEA. The CDR3 loop spans 15 amino acids. V was clipped by 7 bases and J by 1 base, with 18 bases between them. The CDR3 protein is CSAIAASLGTDTQYF. The CDR3 DNA reads TGCAGCGCTATAGCGGCATCACTTGGCACAGATACGCAGTATTTT.

The chain has TRBV6-2 or TRBV6-3 and TRBJ2-1, with 11 bases matching TRBD2. V gave up 0 bases and J gave up 5 bases; unmatched junction bases: 6. Germline CDR1 reads MNHEY; CDR2 reads SVGEGT. There are 17 residues in the CDR3. The CDR3, as DNA: TGTGCCAGCAGTTACTCCCGGCTAGCGGGAGGCCACAATGAGCAGTTCTTC. The encoded protein is CASSYSRLAGGHNEQFF.